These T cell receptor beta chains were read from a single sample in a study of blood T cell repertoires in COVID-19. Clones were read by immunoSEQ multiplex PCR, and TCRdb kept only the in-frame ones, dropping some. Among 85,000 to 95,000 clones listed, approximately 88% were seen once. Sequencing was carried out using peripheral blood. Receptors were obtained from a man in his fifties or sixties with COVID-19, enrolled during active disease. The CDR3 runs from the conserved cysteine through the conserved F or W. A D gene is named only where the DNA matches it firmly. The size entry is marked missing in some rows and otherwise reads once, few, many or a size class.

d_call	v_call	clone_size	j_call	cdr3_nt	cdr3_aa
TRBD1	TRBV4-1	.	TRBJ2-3	TGCGCCAGCAGCCAAGGCCGGACAGGGCTCAGAGATACGCAGTATTTT	CASSQGRTGLRDTQYF
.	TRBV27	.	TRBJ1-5	TGTGCCAGCAGTTTACAGGGAAACAATCAGCCCCAGCATTTT	CASSLQGNNQPQHF
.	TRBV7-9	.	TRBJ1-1	TGTGCCAGCAGCCATGGTACCTGGACAGCTTCAACTGAAGCTTTCTTT	CASSHGTWTASTEAFF
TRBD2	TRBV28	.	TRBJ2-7	TGTGCCAGCATGACTCCTAGCGGAAGCTCCTACGAGCAGTACTTC	CASMTPSGSSYEQYF
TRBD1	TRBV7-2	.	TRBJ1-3	TGTGCCAGCAGCCCGACAGGGACTAGCTCTGGAAACACCATATATTTT	CASSPTGTSSGNTIYF
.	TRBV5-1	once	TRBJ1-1	TGCGCCAGCAGCTTGGGCGTTTCGAACACTGAAGCTTTCTTT	CASSLGVSNTEAFF
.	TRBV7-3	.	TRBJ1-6	TGTGCCAGCAGCCGTAACCGGGGTTCACCCCTCCACTTT	CASSRNRGSPLHF
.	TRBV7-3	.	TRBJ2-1	TGTGCCAGCAGCTTAAGCCCAGCGGAGAACTACAATGAGCAGTTCTTC	CASSLSPAENYNEQFF
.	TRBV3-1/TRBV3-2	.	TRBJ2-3	TGTGCCAGCAGCCAAGATCCCCAGAAGGATACGCAGTATTTT	CASSQDPQKDTQYF
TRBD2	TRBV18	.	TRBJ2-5	TGTGCCAGCTCACAGCGACCTCTAGCGGGGCAAGAGACCCAGTACTTC	CASSQRPLAGQETQYF
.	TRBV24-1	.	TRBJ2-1	TGTGCCACCTCTGTGGGGCTTTACAATGAGCAGTTCTTC	CATSVGLYNEQFF
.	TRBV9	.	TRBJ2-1	TGTGCCAGCAGCGTAGCAGACGGACATCCTTCCTACAATGAGCAGTTCTTC	CASSVADGHPSYNEQFF
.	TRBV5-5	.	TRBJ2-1	TGTGCCAGCAGCAGGGACGGGAGCTCCTACAATGAGCAGTTCTTC	CASSRDGSSYNEQFF
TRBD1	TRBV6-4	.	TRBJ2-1	TGTGCCAGCAGTTACTCCGGGACAGGGGAGCAGTTCTTC	CASSYSGTGEQFF
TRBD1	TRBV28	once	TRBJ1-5	TGTGCCAGCAGTTTATACAGGGGTTCGGGACAGCCCCAGCATTTT	CASSLYRGSGQPQHF
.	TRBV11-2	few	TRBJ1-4	TGTGCCAGCAGCTCGCCGGGTCATGAAAAACTGTTTTTT	CASSSPGHEKLFF
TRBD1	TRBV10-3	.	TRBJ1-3	TGTGCCATCAGTCAGACAGGGGCTATGTCAGGAAACACCATATATTTT	CAISQTGAMSGNTIYF
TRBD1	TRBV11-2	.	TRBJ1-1	TGTGCCAGCAGCTTGGGACAGGGAACTGAAGCTTTCTTT	CASSLGQGTEAFF
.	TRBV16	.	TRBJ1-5	TGTGCCAGCAGCCCCGTAAATCAGCCCCAGCATTTT	CASSPVNQPQHF
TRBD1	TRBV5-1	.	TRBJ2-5	TGCGCCAGCAGCGACCGGACAGGGGGGCAAGAGACCCAGTACTTC	CASSDRTGGQETQYF
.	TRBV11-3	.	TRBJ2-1	TGTGCCAGCAGCTATGGGGGGAGGAATGAGCAGTTCTTC	CASSYGGRNEQFF
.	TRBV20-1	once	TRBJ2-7	TGCAGTGCTTTTAAATCCTACGAGCAGTACTTC	CSAFKSYEQYF
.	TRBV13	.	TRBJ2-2	TGTGCCAGCAGCTTAGTTCTGGCGGATCCCCTCACCGGGGAGCTGTTTTTT	CASSLVLADPLTGELFF
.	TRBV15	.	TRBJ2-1	TGTGCCACCAGCAGAGATCAGCAGGCCTATCAGTTCTTC	CATSRDQQAYQFF
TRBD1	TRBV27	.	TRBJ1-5	TGTGCCAGCAGTGCTCGGACAGGGTATGAGGTTAGCAATCAGCCCCAGCATTTT	CASSARTGYEVSNQPQHF
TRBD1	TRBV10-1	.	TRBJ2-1	TGCGCCAGCAATCGAGGGACAGGCGACAATGAGCAGTTCTTC	CASNRGTGDNEQFF
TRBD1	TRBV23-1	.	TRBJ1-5	TGCGCCAGCAGTTCCCGGGACAGTCATTGGCCGGTCGGTCAGCCCCAGCATTTT	CASSSRDSHWPVGQPQHF
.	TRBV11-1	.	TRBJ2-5	TGTGCCAGCAGCTTAGCGGAAAAGGGGCAAGAGACCCAGTACTTC	CASSLAEKGQETQYF
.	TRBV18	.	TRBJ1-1	TGTGCCAGCTCACCACGGGGGCAGGGAAACACTGAAGCTTTCTTT	CASSPRGQGNTEAFF
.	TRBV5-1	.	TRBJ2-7	TGCGCCAGCAGCTTGTGGGGAGCGGAAACCTACGAGCAGTACTTC	CASSLWGAETYEQYF
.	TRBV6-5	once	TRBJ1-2	TGTGCCAGCAGTCCCGGTGGGAGATTTAACTATGGCTACACCTTC	CASSPGGRFNYGYTF
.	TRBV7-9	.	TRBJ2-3	TGTGCCAGCAGCTTACTCGGTAGCACAGATACGCAGTATTTT	CASSLLGSTDTQYF
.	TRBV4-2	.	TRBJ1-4	TGTGCCAGCAGCCAAGATGTCGAGTCGACTAATGAAAAACTGTTTTTT	CASSQDVESTNEKLFF
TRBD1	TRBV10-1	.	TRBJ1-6	TGCGCCAGCGGCCGGGACAGGGATTCACCCCTCCACTTT	CASGRDRDSPLHF
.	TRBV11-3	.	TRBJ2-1	TGTGCCAGCAGCTCTACTAGCTCCTACAATGAGCAGTTCTTC	CASSSTSSYNEQFF
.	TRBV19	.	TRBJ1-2	TGTGCCAGTAGTATCACCGGGAGCAATGGCTACACCTTC	CASSITGSNGYTF
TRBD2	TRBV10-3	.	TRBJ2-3	TGTGCCATCAGTAGCGGGAGACTCCCAGATACGCAGTATTTT	CAISSGRLPDTQYF
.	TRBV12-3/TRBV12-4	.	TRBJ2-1	TGTGCCAGCAGTTTAGGGAGGGCCGATGAGCAGTTCTTC	CASSLGRADEQFF
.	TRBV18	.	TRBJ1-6	TGTGCCAGCTCACCAAAGGGGGATAATTCACCCCTCCACTTT	CASSPKGDNSPLHF
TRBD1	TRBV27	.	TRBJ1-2	TGTGCCAGCAGTCCATTACAGGGGGCAGAAGATGGCTACACCTTC	CASSPLQGAEDGYTF
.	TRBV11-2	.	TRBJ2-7	TGTGCCAGCAGCTCAAGCAGGGCGTACGAGCAGTACTTC	CASSSSRAYEQYF
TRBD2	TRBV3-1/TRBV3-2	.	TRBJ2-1	TGTGCCAGCAGCCTAGAGTGGGCGGGAGGGGCGAATGAGCAGTTCTTC	CASSLEWAGGANEQFF
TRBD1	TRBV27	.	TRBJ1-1	TGTGCCAGCAGTCCCCGACAGGGACTCACTCTAACCTTT	CASSPRQGLTLTF
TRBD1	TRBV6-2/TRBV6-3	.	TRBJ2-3	TGTGCCAGCAGTTACTCTACCGGGACAGGGACAGCAGATACGCAGTATTTT	CASSYSTGTGTADTQYF
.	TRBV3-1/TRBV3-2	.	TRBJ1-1	TGTGCCAGCAAGGAGGCAGGATTGACTGAAGCTTTCTTT	CASKEAGLTEAFF
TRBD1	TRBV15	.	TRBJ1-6	TGTGCCACCTCGGGACAGACTAATTCACCCCTCCACTTT	CATSGQTNSPLHF
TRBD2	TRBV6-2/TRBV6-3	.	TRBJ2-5	TGTGCCAGCAGCCGTGACCTAGCGGGCGGCGGAGAGACCCAGTACTTC	CASSRDLAGGGETQYF
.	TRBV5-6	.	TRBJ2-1	TGTGCCAGCAGCTTGATCCTGCTAAGCTCCTACAATGAGCAGTTCTTC	CASSLILLSSYNEQFF
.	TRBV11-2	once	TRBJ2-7	TGTGCCAGCAGCTTAGCAGGGGAGGGCGAGCAGTACTTC	CASSLAGEGEQYF
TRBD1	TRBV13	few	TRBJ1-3	TGTGCCAGCAGCAAGTACAGGGGGCTCAGCTCTGGAAACACCATATATTTT	CASSKYRGLSSGNTIYF
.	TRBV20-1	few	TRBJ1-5	TGCAGTGCTAGTGTGGGCAGGGGCAATCAGCCCCAGCATTTT	CSASVGRGNQPQHF